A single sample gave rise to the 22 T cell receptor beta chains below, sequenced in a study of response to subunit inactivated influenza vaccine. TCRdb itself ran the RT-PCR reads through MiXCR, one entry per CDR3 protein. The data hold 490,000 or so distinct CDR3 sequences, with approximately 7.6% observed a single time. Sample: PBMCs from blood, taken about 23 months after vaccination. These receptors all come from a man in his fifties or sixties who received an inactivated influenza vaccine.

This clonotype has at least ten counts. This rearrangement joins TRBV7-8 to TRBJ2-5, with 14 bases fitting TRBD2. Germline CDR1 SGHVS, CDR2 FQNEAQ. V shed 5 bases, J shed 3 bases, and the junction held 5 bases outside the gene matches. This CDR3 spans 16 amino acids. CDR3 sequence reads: CASSIGTSGRKETQYF. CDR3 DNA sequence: TGTGCCAGCAGCATCGGGACTAGCGGGAGAAAAGAGACCCAGTACTTC.

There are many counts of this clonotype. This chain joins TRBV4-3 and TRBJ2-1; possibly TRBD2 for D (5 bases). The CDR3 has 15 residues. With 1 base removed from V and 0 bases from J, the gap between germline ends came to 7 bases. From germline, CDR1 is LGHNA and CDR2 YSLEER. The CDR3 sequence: CASSQAGSSYNEQFF. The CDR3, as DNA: TGCGCCAGCAGCCAAGCGGGGAGCTCCTACAATGAGCAGTTCTTC.

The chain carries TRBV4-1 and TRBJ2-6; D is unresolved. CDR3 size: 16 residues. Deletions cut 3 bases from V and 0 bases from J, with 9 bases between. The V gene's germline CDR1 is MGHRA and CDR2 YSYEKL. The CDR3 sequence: CASSQDGSSGANVLTF. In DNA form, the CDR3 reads TGCGCCAGCAGCCAGGACGGAAGCTCTGGGGCCAACGTCCTGACTTTC.

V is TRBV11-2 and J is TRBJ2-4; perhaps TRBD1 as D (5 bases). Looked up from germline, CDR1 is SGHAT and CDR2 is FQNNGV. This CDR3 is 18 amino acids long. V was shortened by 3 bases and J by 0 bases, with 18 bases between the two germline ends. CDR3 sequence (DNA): TGTGCCAGCAGCTTTGATGTTTCAGGGCTTGGAGCCAAAAACATTCAGTACTTC. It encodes CASSFDVSGLGAKNIQYF.

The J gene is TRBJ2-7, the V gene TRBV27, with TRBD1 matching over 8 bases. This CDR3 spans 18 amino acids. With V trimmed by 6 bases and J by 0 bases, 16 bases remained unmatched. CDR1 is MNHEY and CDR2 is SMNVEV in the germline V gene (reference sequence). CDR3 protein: CASSAKRQGLEGSYEQYF. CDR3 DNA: TGTGCCAGCAGCGCTAAGAGACAGGGGTTAGAGGGCTCCTACGAGCAGTACTTC.

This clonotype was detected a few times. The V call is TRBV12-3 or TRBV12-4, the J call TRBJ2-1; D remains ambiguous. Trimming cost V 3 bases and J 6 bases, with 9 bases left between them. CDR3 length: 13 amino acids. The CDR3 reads CASSFENGNEQFF. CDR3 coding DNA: TGTGCCAGCAGTTTCGAGAATGGCAATGAGCAGTTCTTC.

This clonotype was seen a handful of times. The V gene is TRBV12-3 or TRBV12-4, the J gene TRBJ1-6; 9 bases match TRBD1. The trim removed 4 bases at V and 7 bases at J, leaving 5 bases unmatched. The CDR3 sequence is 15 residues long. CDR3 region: CASSSGTGRNSPLHF. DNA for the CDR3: TGTGCCAGCAGTTCTGGGACAGGGCGGAATTCACCCCTCCACTTT.

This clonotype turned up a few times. CDR3 protein: CASKPGGVIHPFLSSYNEQFF. The CDR3 nucleotides are TGTGCCAGCAAGCCAGGGGGCGTGATACATCCGTTTCTAAGCTCCTACAATGAGCAGTTCTTC. The V and J genes are TRBV11-2 and TRBJ2-1; 8 bases fit TRBD1. The CDR3 length is 21 residues. CDR1 and CDR2 from the germline V gene are SGHAT and FQNNGV. Trimming cost V 7 bases and J 0 bases; bases outside gene matches: 23.

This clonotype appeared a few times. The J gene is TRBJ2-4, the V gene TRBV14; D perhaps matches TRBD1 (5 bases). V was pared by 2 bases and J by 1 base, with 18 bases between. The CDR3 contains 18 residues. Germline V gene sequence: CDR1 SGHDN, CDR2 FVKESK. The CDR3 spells CASSQFSSGRWAKNIQYF. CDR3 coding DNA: TGTGCCAGCAGCCAATTCTCTTCAGGGCGATGGGCCAAAAACATTCAGTACTTC.

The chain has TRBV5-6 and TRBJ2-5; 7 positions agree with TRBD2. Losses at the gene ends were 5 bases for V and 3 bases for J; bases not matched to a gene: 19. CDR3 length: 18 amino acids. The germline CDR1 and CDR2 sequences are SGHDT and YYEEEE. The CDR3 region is CASSPTGTTRFLKETQYF. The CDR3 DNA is TGTGCCAGCAGTCCTACCGGGACTACCCGGTTCCTAAAAGAGACCCAGTACTTC.

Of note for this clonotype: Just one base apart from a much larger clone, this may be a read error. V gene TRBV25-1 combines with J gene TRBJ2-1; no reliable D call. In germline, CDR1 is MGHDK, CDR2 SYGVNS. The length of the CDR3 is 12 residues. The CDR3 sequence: CACSVGMIEQFF. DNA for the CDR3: TGTGCCTGCAGTGTTGGGATGATTGAGCAGTTCTTC.

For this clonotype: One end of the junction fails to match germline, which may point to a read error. The CDR3 here is CASSQSGLTGRHREQYF. The CDR3 DNA reads as TGTGCCAGCAGCCAATCCGGATTGACAGGACGTCATCGCGAGCAATACTTC. The chain couples TRBV3-1 to TRBJ2-7; D possibly corresponds to TRBD1 (6 bases). This CDR3 has 17 residues. Germline V gene lookup returns CDR1 LGHDT and CDR2 YNNKEL (reference sequence).

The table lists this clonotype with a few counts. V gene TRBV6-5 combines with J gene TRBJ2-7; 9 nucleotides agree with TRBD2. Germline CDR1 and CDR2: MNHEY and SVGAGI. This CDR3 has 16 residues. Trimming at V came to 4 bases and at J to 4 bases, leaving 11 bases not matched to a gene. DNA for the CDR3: TGTGCCAGCAGTTCCACGGGTAGCGGGAGAGTATACGAGCAGTACTTC. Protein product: CASSSTGSGRVYEQYF.

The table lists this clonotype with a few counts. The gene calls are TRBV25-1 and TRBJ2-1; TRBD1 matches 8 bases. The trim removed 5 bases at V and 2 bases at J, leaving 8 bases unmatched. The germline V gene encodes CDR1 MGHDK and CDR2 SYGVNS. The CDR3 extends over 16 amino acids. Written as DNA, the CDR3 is TGTGCCAGCAGTAAAATGACAGGGGCGACCTACAATGAGCAGTTCTTC. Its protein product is CASSKMTGATYNEQFF.

The CDR3 is CSARRDRGGTGELFF. CDR3 bases: TGCAGCGCTCGCCGGGACAGGGGAGGAACCGGGGAGCTGTTTTTT. The V and J genes are TRBV29-1 and TRBJ2-2; the match to TRBD1 covers 10 bases. Germline assignment: CDR1 SQVTM and CDR2 ANQGSEA. The V gene end was trimmed by 7 bases and the J gene end by 5 bases; junction bases not matched to a gene: 10. The CDR3 loop spans 15 amino acids.

The chain's CDR3 is CASNGERSYGYTF. The CDR3 DNA is TGCGCCAGCAATGGGGAGAGGAGCTATGGCTACACCTTC. V usage is TRBV10-2 and J usage is TRBJ1-2; D gene unclear. The germline CDR1 and CDR2 sequences are WSHSY and SAAADI. The CDR3 contains 13 residues. V lost 7 bases and J 4 bases, leaving 13 bases between the germline ends.

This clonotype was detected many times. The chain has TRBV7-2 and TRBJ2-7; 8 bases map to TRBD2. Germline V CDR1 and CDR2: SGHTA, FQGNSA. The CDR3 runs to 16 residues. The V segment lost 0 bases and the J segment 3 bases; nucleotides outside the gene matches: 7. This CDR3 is CASSLALTSGGYEQYF. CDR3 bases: TGTGCCAGCAGCTTAGCTCTCACTAGCGGTGGCTACGAGCAGTACTTC.

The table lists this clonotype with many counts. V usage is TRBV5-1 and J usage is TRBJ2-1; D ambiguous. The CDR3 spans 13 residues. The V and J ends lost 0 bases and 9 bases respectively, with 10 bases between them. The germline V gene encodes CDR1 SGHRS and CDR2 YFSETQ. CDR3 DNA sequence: TGCGCCAGCAGCTTGGGTGGGGTTGGTGAGCAGTTCTTC. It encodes CASSLGGVGEQFF.

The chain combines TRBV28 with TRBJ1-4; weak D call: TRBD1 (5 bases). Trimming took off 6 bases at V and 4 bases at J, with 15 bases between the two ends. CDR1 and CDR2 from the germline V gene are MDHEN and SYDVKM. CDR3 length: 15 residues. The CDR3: CASSLGGGGNEKLFF. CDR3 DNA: TGTGCCAGCAGCCTCGGGGGGGGTGGTAATGAAAAACTGTTTTTT.

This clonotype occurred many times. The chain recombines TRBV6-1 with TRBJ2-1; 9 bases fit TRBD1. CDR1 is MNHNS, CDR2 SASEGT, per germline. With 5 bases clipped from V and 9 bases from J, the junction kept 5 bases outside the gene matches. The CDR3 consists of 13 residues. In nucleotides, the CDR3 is TGTGCCAGCAGTCAGGACAGGGGTGTTGAGCAGTTCTTC. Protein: CASSQDRGVEQFF.

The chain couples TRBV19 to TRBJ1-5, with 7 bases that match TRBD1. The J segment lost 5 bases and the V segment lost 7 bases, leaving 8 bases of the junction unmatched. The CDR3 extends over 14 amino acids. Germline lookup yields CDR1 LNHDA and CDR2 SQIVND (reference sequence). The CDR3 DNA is TGTGCCAGTACCTCGGGCAGGGGGTATCAGCCCCAGCATTTT. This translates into CASTSGRGYQPQHF.

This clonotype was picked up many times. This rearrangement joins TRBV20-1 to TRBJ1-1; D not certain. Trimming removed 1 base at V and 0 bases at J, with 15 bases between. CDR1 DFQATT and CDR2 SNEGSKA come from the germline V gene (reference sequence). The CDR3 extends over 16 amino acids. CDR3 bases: TGCAGTGCTAGAGTGGGGTCGGAGCTAATGAACACTGAAGCTTTCTTT. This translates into CSARVGSELMNTEAFF.